This entry concerns a single T cell receptor (beta chain). These data come from a study of shared T cell receptors in the human thymus. Clones were sequenced by immunoSEQ multiplex PCR, and TCRdb holds only the in-frame ones, with some missing. The table shows hundreds of thousands of clones, with approximately 95% occurring only once. The sequenced material came from thymocytes. This clonotype originated in a human donor.

CDR3 coding DNA: TGTGCCAGCAGCTTAGGATCGCTAGCGGGACTTCCCCTCTCCTACGAGCAGTACTTC. Its protein is CASSLGSLAGLPLSYEQYF. The chain couples TRBV11-2 to TRBJ2-7; TRBD2 aligns across 9 bases. The germline CDR1 and CDR2 sequences are SGHAT and FQNNGV. After removal of 1 base from V and 0 bases from J, the junction contained 13 bases not matched to a gene. The CDR3 length is 19 residues.